The T cell receptor beta chain described here comes from a study of shared clonotypes between healthy human individuals. Regarding the study as a whole: Researchers found naive subsets generally carried larger estimated richness than memory subsets.

The CDR3 loop spans 14 amino acids. Germline values: CDR1 SEHNR, CDR2 FQNEAQ (reference sequence). V shed 1 base and J shed 3 bases, with 9 bases lying between them. For this clone: What it binds is not known. Other nucleotide sequences from this sample produce the same CDR3.

Naive-designated CD8 cells lacked CD45RO, were positively enriched for CCR7, and omitted terminally differentiated effector memory CD45RA+ cells. Each sample came from a Caucasian adult donor living in Nashville, Tennessee. The method was immunoSEQ multiplex PCR; TCRdb's version includes in-frame clones alone and lacks a portion of them. Of just over 2,000,000 clones in the sample, around 96% were seen once. The specimen sequenced was naive CD8+ T cells sorted from blood. The sequence derives from a young man in good health. The V gene is TRBV7-9, the J gene TRBJ1-1; D is possibly TRBD1 (5 bases). CDR3 region: CASSLGLGDTEAFF. CDR3 DNA: TGTGCCAGCAGCTTAGGTTTAGGGGACACTGAAGCTTTCTTT.